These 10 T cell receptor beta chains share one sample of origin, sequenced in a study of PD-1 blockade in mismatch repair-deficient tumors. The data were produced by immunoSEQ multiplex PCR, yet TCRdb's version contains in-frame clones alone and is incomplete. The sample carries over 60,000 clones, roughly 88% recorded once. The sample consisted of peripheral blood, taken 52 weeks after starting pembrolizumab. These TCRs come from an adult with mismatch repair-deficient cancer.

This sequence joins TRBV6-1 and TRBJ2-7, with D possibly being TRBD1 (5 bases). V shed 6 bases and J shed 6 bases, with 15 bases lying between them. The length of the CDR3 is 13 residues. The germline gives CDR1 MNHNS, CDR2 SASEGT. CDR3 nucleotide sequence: TGTGCCAGCAGCCAAGAGCAGGGTCCCGAGCAGTACTTC. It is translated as CASSQEQGPEQYF.

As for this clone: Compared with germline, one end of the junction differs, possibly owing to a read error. The DNA of the CDR3 is TGTGCCAGCAGTTACTCGAAGACCGGGGAGCTGTTTTTT. It yields the protein CASSYSKTGELFF. The gene calls are TRBV6-9 and TRBJ2-2; no firm D call. Germline CDR1 reads MNHGY; CDR2 reads SVAAGI. The CDR3 is made up of 13 amino acids.

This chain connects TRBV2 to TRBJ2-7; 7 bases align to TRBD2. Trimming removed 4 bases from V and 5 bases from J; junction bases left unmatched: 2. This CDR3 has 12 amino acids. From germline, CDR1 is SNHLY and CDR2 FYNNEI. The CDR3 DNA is TGTGCCAGCAGTGGAGGGACTAACGAGCAGTACTTC. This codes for CASSGGTNEQYF.

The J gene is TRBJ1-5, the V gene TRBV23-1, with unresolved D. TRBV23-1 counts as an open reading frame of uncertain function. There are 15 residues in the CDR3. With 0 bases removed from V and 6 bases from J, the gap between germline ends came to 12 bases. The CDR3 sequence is CASSQSLREFQPQHF. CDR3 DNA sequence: TGCGCCAGCAGTCAATCGCTTAGAGAGTTTCAGCCCCAGCATTTT.

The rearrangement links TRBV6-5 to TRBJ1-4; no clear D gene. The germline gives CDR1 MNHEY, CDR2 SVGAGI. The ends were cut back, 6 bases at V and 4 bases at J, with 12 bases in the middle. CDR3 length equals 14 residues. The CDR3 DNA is TGTGCCAGCAGGCGAAGAGGACGTAATGAAAAACTGTTTTTT. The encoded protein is CASRRRGRNEKLFF.

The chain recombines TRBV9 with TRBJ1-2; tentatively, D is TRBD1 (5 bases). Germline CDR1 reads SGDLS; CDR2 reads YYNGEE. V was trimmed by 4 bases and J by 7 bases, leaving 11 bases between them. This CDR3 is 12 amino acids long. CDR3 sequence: CASSPGTFGYTF. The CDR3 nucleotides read TGTGCCAGCAGCCCCGGGACGTTTGGCTACACCTTC.

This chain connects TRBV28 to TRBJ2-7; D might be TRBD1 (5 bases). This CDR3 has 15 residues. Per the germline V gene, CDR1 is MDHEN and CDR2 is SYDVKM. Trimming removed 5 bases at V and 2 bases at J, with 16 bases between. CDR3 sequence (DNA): TGTGCCAGCAGTCCAATTTGGACAAATCCCTACGAGCAGTACTTC. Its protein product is CASSPIWTNPYEQYF.

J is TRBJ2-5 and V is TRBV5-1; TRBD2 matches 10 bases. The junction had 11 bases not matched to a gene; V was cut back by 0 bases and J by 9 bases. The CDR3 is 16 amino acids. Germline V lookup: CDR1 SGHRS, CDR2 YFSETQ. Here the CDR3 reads CASSLARTSGATAQYF. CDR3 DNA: TGCGCCAGCAGCTTGGCCAGAACTAGCGGGGCCACGGCCCAGTACTTC.

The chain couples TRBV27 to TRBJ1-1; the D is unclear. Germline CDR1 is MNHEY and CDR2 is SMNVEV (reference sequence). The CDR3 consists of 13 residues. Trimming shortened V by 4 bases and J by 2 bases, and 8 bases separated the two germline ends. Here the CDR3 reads CASSYGPNTEAFF. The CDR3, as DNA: TGTGCCAGCAGTTATGGTCCTAACACTGAAGCTTTCTTT.

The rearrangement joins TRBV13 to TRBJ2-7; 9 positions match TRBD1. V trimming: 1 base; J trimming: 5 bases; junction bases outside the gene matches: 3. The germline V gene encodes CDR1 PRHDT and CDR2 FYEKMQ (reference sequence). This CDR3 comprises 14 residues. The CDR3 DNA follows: TGTGCCAGCAGCTTAGACAGGGGGCCCAACGAGCAGTACTTC. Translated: CASSLDRGPNEQYF.